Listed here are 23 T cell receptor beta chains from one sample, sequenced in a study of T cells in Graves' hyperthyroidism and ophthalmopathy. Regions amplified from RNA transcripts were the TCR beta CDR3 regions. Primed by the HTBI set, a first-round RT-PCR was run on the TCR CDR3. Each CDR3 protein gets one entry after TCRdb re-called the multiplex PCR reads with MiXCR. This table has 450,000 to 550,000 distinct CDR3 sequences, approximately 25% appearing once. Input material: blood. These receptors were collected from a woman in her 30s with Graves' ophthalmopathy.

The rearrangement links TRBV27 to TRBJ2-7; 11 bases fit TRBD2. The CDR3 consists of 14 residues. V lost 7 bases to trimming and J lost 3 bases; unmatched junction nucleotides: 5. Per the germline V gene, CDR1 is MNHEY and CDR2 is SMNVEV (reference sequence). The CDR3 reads CASMVGTSGYEQYF. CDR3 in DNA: TGTGCCAGCATGGTGGGGACTAGCGGCTACGAGCAGTACTTC.

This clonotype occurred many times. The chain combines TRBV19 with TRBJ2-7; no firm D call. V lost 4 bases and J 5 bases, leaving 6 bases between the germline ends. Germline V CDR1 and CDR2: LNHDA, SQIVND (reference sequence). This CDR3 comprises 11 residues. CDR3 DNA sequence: TGTGCCAGTAGTAGCGGTAACGAGCAGTACTTC. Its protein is CASSSGNEQYF.

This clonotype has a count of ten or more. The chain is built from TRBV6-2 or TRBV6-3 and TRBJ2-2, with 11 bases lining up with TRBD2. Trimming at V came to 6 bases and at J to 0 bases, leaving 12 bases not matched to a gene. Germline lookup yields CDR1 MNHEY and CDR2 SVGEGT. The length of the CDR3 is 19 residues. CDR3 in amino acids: CASSPLAGGSFANTGELFF. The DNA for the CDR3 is TGTGCCAGCAGCCCCCTAGCGGGGGGTTCCTTCGCGAACACCGGGGAGCTGTTTTTT.

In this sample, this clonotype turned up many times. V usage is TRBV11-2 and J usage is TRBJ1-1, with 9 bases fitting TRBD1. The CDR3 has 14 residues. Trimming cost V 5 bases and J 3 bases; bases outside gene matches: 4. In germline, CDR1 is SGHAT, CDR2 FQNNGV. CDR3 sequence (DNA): TGTGCCAGCAGCCGCTGGGACAGGGACACTGAAGCTTTCTTT. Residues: CASSRWDRDTEAFF.

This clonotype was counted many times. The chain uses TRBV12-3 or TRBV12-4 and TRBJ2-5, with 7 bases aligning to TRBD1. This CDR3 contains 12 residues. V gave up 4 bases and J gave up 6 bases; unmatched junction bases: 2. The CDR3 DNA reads TGTGCCAGCAGTTCGGACAGGAAGACCCAGTACTTC. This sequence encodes CASSSDRKTQYF.

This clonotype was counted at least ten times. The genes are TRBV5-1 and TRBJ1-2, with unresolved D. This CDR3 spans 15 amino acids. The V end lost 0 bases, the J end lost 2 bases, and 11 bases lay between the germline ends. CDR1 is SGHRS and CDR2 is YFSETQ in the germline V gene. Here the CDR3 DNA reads TGCGCCAGCAGCTTGGGAGAGGGCGTCAACTATGGCTACACCTTC. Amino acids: CASSLGEGVNYGYTF.

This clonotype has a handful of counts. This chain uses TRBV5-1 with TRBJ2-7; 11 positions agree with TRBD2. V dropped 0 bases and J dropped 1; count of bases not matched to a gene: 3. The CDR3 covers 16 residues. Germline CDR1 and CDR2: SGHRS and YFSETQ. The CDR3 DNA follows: TGCGCCAGCAGCTTGGGACTAGCGGGGAGATCCTACGAGCAGTACTTC. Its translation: CASSLGLAGRSYEQYF.

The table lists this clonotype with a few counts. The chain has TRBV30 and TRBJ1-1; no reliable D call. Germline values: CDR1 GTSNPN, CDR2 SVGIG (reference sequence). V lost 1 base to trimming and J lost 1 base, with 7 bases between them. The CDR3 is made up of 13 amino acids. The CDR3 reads CAWSAHSNTEAFF. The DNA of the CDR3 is TGTGCCTGGAGTGCACATTCGAACACTGAAGCTTTCTTT.

The CDR3: CSARPPRDGQETQYF. The CDR3 bases are TGCAGTGCTAGACCCCCCCGGGATGGGCAAGAGACCCAGTACTTC. The chain recombines TRBV20-1 with TRBJ2-5; weak D call: TRBD2 (5 bases). Germline V lookup: CDR1 DFQATT, CDR2 SNEGSKA (reference sequence). CDR3 length equals 15 residues. Trimming took off 2 bases at V and 2 bases at J, with 15 bases between the two ends.

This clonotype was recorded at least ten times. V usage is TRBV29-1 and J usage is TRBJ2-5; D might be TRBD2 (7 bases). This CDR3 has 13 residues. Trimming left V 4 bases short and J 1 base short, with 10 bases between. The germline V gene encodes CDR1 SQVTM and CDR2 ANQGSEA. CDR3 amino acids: CSVVGGAQETQYF. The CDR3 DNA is TGCAGCGTTGTGGGGGGGGCCCAAGAGACCCAGTACTTC. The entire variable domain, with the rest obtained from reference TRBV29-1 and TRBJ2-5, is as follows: SAVISQKPSRDICQRGTSLTIQCQVDSQVTMMFWYRQQPGQSLTLIATANQGSEATYESGFVIDKFPISRPNLTFSTLTVSNMSPEDSSIYLCSVVGGAQETQYFGPGTRLLVL.

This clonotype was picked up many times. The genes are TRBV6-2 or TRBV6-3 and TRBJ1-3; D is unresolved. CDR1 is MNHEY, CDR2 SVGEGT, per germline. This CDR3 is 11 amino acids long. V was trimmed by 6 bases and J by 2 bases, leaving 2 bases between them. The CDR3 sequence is CASRAGNTIYF. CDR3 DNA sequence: TGTGCCAGCAGGGCTGGAAACACCATATATTTT.

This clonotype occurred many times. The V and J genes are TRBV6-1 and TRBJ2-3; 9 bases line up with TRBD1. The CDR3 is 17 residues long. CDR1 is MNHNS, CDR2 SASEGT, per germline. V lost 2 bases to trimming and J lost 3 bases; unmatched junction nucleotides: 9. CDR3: CASSEWGDRDFTDTQYF. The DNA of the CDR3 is TGTGCCAGCAGTGAATGGGGGGACAGGGATTTTACAGATACGCAGTATTTT.

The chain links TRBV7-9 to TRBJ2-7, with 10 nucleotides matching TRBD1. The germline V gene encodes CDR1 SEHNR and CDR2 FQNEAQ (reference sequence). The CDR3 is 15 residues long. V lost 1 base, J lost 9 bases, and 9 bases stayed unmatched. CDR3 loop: CASSLDWTGGNAQYF. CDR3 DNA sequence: TGTGCCAGCAGCTTAGATTGGACAGGGGGAAACGCGCAGTACTTC.

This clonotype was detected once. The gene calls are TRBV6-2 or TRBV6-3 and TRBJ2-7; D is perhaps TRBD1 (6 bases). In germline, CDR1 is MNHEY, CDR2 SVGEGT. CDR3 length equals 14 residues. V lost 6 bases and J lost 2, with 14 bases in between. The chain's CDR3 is CASRPMTGTYEQYF. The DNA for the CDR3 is TGTGCCAGCAGACCGATGACAGGAACCTACGAGCAGTACTTC.

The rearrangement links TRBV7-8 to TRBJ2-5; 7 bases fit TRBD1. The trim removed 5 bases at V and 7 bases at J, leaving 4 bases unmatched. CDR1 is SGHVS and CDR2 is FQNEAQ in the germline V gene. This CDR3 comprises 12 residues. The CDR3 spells CASSRTGGTQYF. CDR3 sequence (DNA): TGTGCCAGCAGCAGGACAGGTGGGACCCAGTACTTC.

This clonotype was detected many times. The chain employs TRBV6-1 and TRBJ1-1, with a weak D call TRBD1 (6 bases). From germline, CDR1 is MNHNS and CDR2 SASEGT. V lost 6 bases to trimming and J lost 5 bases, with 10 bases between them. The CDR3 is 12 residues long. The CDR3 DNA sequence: TGTGCCAGCAGAAAAGGGGGGACTGAAGCTTTCTTT. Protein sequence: CASRKGGTEAFF.

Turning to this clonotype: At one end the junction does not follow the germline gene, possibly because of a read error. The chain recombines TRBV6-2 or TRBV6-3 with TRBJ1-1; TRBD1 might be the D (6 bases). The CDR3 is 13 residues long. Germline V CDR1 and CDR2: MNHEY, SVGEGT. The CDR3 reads CASSLVGDTEACF. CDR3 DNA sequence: TGTGCCAGCAGTTTAGTGGGGGACACTGAAGCTTGCTTT.

The DNA of the CDR3 is TGTGCCAGCAGCTCAGGGGAACTAGCTTTCTTT. Translating it yields CASSSGELAFF. V is TRBV7-9 and J is TRBJ1-1; possibly TRBD1 for D (6 bases). The CDR3 extends over 11 amino acids. The germline gives CDR1 SEHNR, CDR2 FQNEAQ (reference sequence). Trimming removed 4 bases from V and 10 bases from J, with 10 bases in between.

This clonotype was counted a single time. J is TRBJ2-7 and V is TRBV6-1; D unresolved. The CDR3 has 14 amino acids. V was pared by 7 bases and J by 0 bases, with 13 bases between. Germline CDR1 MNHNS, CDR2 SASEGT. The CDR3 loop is CASNQVGSSYEQYF. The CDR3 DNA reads TGTGCCAGCAATCAAGTGGGTAGCTCCTACGAGCAGTACTTC.

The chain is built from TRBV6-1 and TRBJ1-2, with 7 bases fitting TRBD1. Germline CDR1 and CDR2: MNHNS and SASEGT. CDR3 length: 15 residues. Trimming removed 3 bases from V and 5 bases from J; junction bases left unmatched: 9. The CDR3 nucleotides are TGTGCCAGCAGTGAGCAAGACAGGGAGGGGTATGGCTACACCTTC. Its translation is CASSEQDREGYGYTF.

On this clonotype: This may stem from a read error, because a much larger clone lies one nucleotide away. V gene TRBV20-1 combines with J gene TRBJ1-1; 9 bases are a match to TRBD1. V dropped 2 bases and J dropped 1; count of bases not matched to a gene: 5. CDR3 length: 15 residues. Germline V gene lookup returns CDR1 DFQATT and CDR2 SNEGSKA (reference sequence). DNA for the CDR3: TGCAGTGCTAGATATCCGGGACAGGGGAACACTGAAGCTTTCTTT. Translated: CSARYPGQGNTEAFF.

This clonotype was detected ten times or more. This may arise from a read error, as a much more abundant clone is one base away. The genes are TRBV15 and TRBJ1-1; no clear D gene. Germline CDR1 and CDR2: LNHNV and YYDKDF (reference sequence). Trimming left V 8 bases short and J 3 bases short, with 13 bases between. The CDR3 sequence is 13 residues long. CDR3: CATGTPLDTEAFF. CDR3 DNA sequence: TGTGCCACCGGAACCCCCCTGGACACTGAAGCTTTCTTT.

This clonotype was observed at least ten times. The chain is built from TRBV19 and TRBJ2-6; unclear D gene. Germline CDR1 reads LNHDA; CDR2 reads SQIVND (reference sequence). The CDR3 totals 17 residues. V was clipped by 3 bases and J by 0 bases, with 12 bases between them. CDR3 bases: TGTGCCAGTAGTATTCGCATCCTGAGCTCTGGGGCCAACGTCCTGACTTTC. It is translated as CASSIRILSSGANVLTF.